Following are 26 T cell receptor beta chains from one sample sequenced in a study of T cells in localized non-small cell lung cancer. Profiling relied on immunoSEQ multiplex PCR, and the TCRdb table lists in-frame clones only, not all of them. The sample has 15,000 to 20,000 clones; 89% are singletons. Sample: peripheral blood, taken before any cancer treatment. All receptors come from a female donor of 60 years or more with stage III squamous cell lung carcinoma.

This chain links TRBV6-1 with TRBJ1-3, with D possibly TRBD1 on 5 matching bases. Germline loops: CDR1 MNHNS, CDR2 SASEGT. The V end was cut by 10 bases, the J end by 1 base, with 17 bases between. The CDR3 is 15 residues long. CDR3 coding DNA: TGTGCCATCACCCCGACAGCCGGATCTGGAAACACCATATATTTT. As protein: CAITPTAGSGNTIYF.

The rearrangement uses TRBV5-1 and TRBJ2-1, with D tentatively TRBD2 (5 bases). The CDR3 length is 14 residues. Germline assignment: CDR1 SGHRS and CDR2 YFSETQ. Trimming stripped 2 bases from V and 10 bases from J, with 16 bases between. In nucleotides, the CDR3 is TGCGCCAGCAGCTTTACCCCGGAGGTGGGCGAGCAGTTCTTC. Protein product: CASSFTPEVGEQFF.

The genes are TRBV30 and TRBJ2-1, with 11 bases that match TRBD2. V gave up 5 bases and J gave up 3 bases; unmatched junction bases: 3. Per germline, CDR1 GTSNPN and CDR2 SVGIG (reference sequence). This CDR3 is built from 14 residues. The CDR3 region is CAWLGTSGYNEQFF. The CDR3 DNA reads TGTGCCTGGCTAGGGACTAGCGGCTACAATGAGCAGTTCTTC.

This rearrangement joins TRBV11-2 to TRBJ1-2; D is uncertain. The CDR3 extends over 11 amino acids. Per the germline V gene, CDR1 is SGHAT and CDR2 is FQNNGV. Trimming removed 3 bases at V and 8 bases at J, with 7 bases between. This CDR3 is CASSLERGYTF. The CDR3 DNA reads TGTGCCAGCAGCTTGGAACGGGGCTACACCTTC. The full variable domain, rest sourced from reference TRBV11-2 and TRBJ1-2, is EAGVAQSPRYKIIEKRQSVAFWCNPISGHATLYWYQQILGQGPKLLIQFQNNGVVDDSQLPKDRFSAERLKGVDSTLKIQPAKLEDSAVYLCASSLERGYTFGSGTRLTVV.

This chain connects TRBV7-2 to TRBJ1-1, with D perhaps matching TRBD1 (5 bases). There are 16 residues in the CDR3. Germline V gives CDR1 SGHTA, CDR2 FQGNSA. V was cut by 2 bases and J by 8 bases, with 21 bases left in between. The DNA of the CDR3 is TGTGCCAGCAGCTTATTTCAGGTGGGGCAGGGAGGAGAAGCTTTCTTT. Translation: CASSLFQVGQGGEAFF. Full variable domain (missing parts from reference TRBV7-2 and TRBJ1-1): GAGVSQSPSNKVTEKGKDVELRCDPISGHTALYWYRQSLGQGLEFLIYFQGNSAPDKSGLPSDRFSAERTGGSVSTLTIQRTQQEDSAVYLCASSLFQVGQGGEAFFGQGTRLTVV.

V usage is TRBV7-9 and J usage is TRBJ1-2; TRBD1 might be the D (5 bases). From germline, CDR1 is SEHNR and CDR2 FQNEAQ (reference sequence). V was cut by 8 bases and J by 8 bases, with 12 bases left in between. The CDR3 sequence is 11 residues long. The CDR3: CASSRGDGYTF. DNA of the CDR3: TGTGCCAGCTCGCGAGGGGACGGCTACACCTTC. Combining the CDR3 with reference TRBV7-9 and TRBJ1-2 gives the whole variable domain DTGVSQNPRHKITKRGQNVTFRCDPISEHNRLYWYRQTLGQGPEFLTYFQNEAQLEKSRLLSDRFSAERPKGSFSTLEIQRTEQGDSAMYLCASSRGDGYTFGSGTRLTVV.

The chain couples TRBV6-1 to TRBJ2-7; D is perhaps TRBD1 or TRBD2 (7 bases each). Germline loops: CDR1 MNHNS, CDR2 SASEGT. The CDR3 consists of 16 residues. With 3 bases removed from V and 3 bases from J, the gap between germline ends came to 18 bases. The CDR3 coding sequence is TGTGCCAGCAGTGATCCCTGGGGAGGGGGCTTCTACGAGCAGTACTTC. Amino acids: CASSDPWGGGFYEQYF.

V gene TRBV7-8 combines with J gene TRBJ2-5; weak D call: TRBD2 (7 bases). The V and J ends lost 1 base and 5 bases respectively, with 14 bases between them. There are 15 residues in the CDR3. Germline V CDR1 and CDR2: SGHVS, FQNEAQ. CDR3 in DNA: TGTGCCAGCAGCTTAGTAACACAGGGAGGGGAGACCCAGTACTTC. As protein: CASSLVTQGGETQYF.

The J gene is TRBJ1-3, the V gene TRBV19, with D hard to call. Germline V CDR1 and CDR2: LNHDA, SQIVND (reference sequence). This CDR3 is built from 15 residues. V lost 3 bases and J 0 bases, leaving 9 bases between the germline ends. The CDR3 sequence: CASSMGYISGNTIYF. CDR3 DNA sequence: TGTGCCAGTAGTATGGGTTATATCTCTGGAAACACCATATATTTT. The full variable domain, rest sourced from reference TRBV19 and TRBJ1-3, is DGGITQSPKYLFRKEGQNVTLSCEQNLNHDAMYWYRQDPGQGLRLIYYSQIVNDFQKGDIAEGYSVSREKKESFPLTVTSAQKNPTAFYLCASSMGYISGNTIYFGEGSWLTVV.

The V and J genes are TRBV5-1 and TRBJ2-7; 7 bases match TRBD1. The CDR3 is 16 amino acids. Germline loops: CDR1 SGHRS, CDR2 YFSETQ. Trimming took 3 bases from V and 2 from J; bases not matched to a gene: 11. CDR3: CASSWGQSQGTYEQYF. In DNA, the CDR3 is TGCGCCAGCAGCTGGGGACAGTCCCAGGGAACCTACGAGCAGTACTTC.

The gene calls are TRBV6-5 and TRBJ1-5; weak D call: TRBD1 (5 bases). The ends were cut back, 2 bases at V and 7 bases at J, with 12 bases in the middle. Per germline, CDR1 MNHEY and CDR2 SVGAGI. The CDR3 runs 14 residues. The CDR3 region is CASSYTAGIQPQHF. The DNA of the CDR3 is TGTGCCAGCAGTTACACAGCAGGGATCCAGCCCCAGCATTTT.

The rearrangement joins TRBV19 to TRBJ1-2, with 7 bases aligning to TRBD1. Germline loops: CDR1 LNHDA, CDR2 SQIVND (reference sequence). This CDR3 has 13 amino acids. V trimming: 5 bases; J trimming: 2 bases; junction bases outside the gene matches: 2. CDR3 DNA sequence: TGTGCCAGTAGTTACAGGGGCAACTATGGCTACACCTTC. This codes for CASSYRGNYGYTF.

V usage is TRBV6-6 and J usage is TRBJ1-4; 8 bases line up with TRBD1. Germline V gene lookup returns CDR1 MNHNY and CDR2 SVGAGI (reference sequence). The CDR3 is 16 amino acids. The junction had 4 bases not matched to a gene; V was cut back by 0 bases and J by 4 bases. The CDR3 region has the DNA TGTGCCAGCAGTTACTCGCAGGGGGCAGTTAATGAAAAACTGTTTTTT. It translates to CASSYSQGAVNEKLFF.

Only one count was recorded for this clone. CDR3: CASSLSGTGGVNYGYTF. The CDR3 DNA reads as TGTGCCAGCAGCCTCTCCGGGACAGGGGGTGTAAACTATGGCTACACCTTC. The chain has TRBV7-9 and TRBJ1-2; 11 nucleotides line up with TRBD1. In germline, CDR1 is SEHNR, CDR2 FQNEAQ (reference sequence). J lost 2 bases, V lost 5 bases, and 10 bases had no gene match. This CDR3 comprises 17 residues.

V and J are TRBV19 and TRBJ2-5; D is undetermined. CDR3 size: 12 residues. The germline V gene has CDR1 LNHDA and CDR2 SQIVND (reference sequence). V dropped 10 bases and J dropped 2 bases, with 11 bases sitting between them. This CDR3 is CATRQSQETQYF. The CDR3 DNA sequence: TGTGCCACCCGGCAGTCTCAAGAGACCCAGTACTTC.

The chain employs TRBV7-2 and TRBJ2-3, with D maybe TRBD2 (7 bases). Trimming took 2 bases from V and 8 from J, leaving 11 bases between them. CDR3 length: 13 residues. Germline CDR1 is SGHTA and CDR2 is FQGNSA. The CDR3 here is CASSLNREGTQYF. The DNA for the CDR3 is TGTGCCAGCAGCTTAAACAGGGAGGGTACGCAGTATTTT.

Details on this clone: The junction does not match germline at one end; this may be a read error. The genes are TRBV7-3 and TRBJ2-6; 7 nucleotides match TRBD1. Germline loops: CDR1 SGHTA, CDR2 FQGTGA. CDR3 length: 17 amino acids. The CDR3 DNA follows: TGTGCCGGCAGCGTGACAGGGTCAAGCTCTGGGGCCAACGTCCTGACTTTC. Protein: CAGSVTGSSSGANVLTF.

The table lists this clone with a few counts. J is TRBJ1-2 and V is TRBV19; 7 bases line up with TRBD1. Per germline, CDR1 LNHDA and CDR2 SQIVND (reference sequence). This CDR3 region has 14 residues. V was pared by 5 bases and J by 4 bases, with 7 bases of the junction left unmatched. CDR3 in DNA: TGTGCCAGTAGTGGGACAGAGGGCTTCTATGGCTACACCTTC. Residues: CASSGTEGFYGYTF.

The chain is built from TRBV6-5 and TRBJ1-1; TRBD1 is a possible D gene (6 bases). V was clipped by 5 bases and J by 3 bases, with 13 bases between them. Germline V gives CDR1 MNHEY, CDR2 SVGAGI. CDR3 length: 14 residues. CDR3 loop: CASSESGAYTEAFF. DNA of the CDR3: TGTGCCAGCAGTGAATCGGGGGCCTACACTGAAGCTTTCTTT.

The rearrangement uses TRBV7-2 and TRBJ2-7; perhaps TRBD2 as D (6 bases). Germline-derived CDR1 and CDR2 are SGHTA and FQGNSA. V was shortened by 1 base and J by 2 bases, with 12 bases between the two germline ends. The CDR3 has 15 residues. CDR3 loop: CASSLGVAATYEQYF. The CDR3 DNA follows: TGTGCCAGCAGCTTAGGGGTAGCGGCGACCTACGAGCAGTACTTC.

The chain is built from TRBV6-5 and TRBJ1-2; D possibly corresponds to TRBD1 (5 bases). Germline CDR1 reads MNHEY; CDR2 reads SVGAGI. This CDR3 has 15 residues. V was trimmed by 5 bases and J by 4 bases, leaving 17 bases between them. As DNA, the CDR3 is TGTGCCAGCAGTCGTGGACAAAGGGTGGGCTATGGCTACACCTTC. The encoded protein is CASSRGQRVGYGYTF.

In its sample, this clone was seen once. This chain uses TRBV7-6 with TRBJ2-7; TRBD1 matches at 11 bases. The CDR3 loop spans 15 amino acids. The V gene's germline CDR1 is SGHVS and CDR2 FNYEAQ. With V trimmed by 2 bases and J by 3 bases, 3 bases remained unmatched. The DNA for the CDR3 is TGTGCCAGCAGCTTAAGGGGACAGGGGGTCTACGAGCAGTACTTC. It is translated as CASSLRGQGVYEQYF.

The chain links TRBV27 to TRBJ2-5; TRBD1 aligns across 7 bases. This CDR3 comprises 15 residues. The V segment lost 5 bases and the J segment 2 bases; nucleotides outside the gene matches: 8. Germline assignment: CDR1 MNHEY and CDR2 SMNVEV (reference sequence). The CDR3 DNA reads as TGTGCCAGCAGTCCCCGGGTGACAGGGCAAGAGACCCAGTACTTC. Protein product: CASSPRVTGQETQYF.

CDR3 residues: CASSMSSSRPYEQYF. The CDR3 DNA follows: TGTGCCAGTAGTATGTCATCTAGTAGACCCTACGAGCAGTACTTC. V is TRBV19 and J is TRBJ2-7; D remains ambiguous. This CDR3 is 15 amino acids long. Per germline, CDR1 LNHDA and CDR2 SQIVND (reference sequence). The V end lost 3 bases, the J end lost 2 bases, and 14 bases lay between the germline ends.

This chain connects TRBV7-3 to TRBJ2-3; D might be TRBD2 (6 bases). Trimming removed 0 bases at V and 4 bases at J, with 11 bases between. Germline CDR1 SGHTA, CDR2 FQGTGA. This CDR3 has 15 amino acids. CDR3 residues: CASSLTLGGSDTQYF. CDR3 sequence (DNA): TGTGCCAGCAGCTTAACGTTGGGGGGATCAGATACGCAGTATTTT.

A single count supports this clone. V gene TRBV28 combines with J gene TRBJ2-7; D assignment may be TRBD1 or TRBD2 (5 bases each). With 7 bases removed from V and 3 bases from J, the gap between germline ends came to 16 bases. This CDR3 has 14 amino acids. The germline V gene encodes CDR1 MDHEN and CDR2 SYDVKM. In DNA, the CDR3 is TGTGCCAGCATTCCCGGGGCGGGCCTCTACGAGCAGTACTTC. This gives the protein CASIPGAGLYEQYF. Full variable domain (remainder filled in from reference TRBV28 and TRBJ2-7): DVKVTQSSRYLVKRTGEKVFLECVQDMDHENMFWYRQDPGLGLRLIYFSYDVKMKEKGDIPEGYSVSREKKERFSLILESASTNQTSMYLCASIPGAGLYEQYFGPGTRLTVT.